A single sample is the source of the 10 T cell receptor beta chains below, sequenced in a study of graft-versus-host responses after intestinal transplantation. Using immunoSEQ multiplex PCR, the repertoire was profiled, and TCRdb retains in-frame clones only, with some absent. In the table there are around 100,000 clones, roughly 84% of which are singletons. These receptors have no known antigen. The source material was unstimulated CD4+ T cells sorted from spleen or lymph node cells, sampled before intestinal transplant. Receptors originate from a human donor who received an intestinal transplant.

The CDR3 DNA reads as TGTGCCAGCAGCCTAAATGGACTAGCGGCCTTCACAGATACGCAGTATTTT. Its protein product is CASSLNGLAAFTDTQYF. The chain combines TRBV11-1 with TRBJ2-3; 10 positions match TRBD2. With V trimmed by 5 bases and J by 2 bases, 10 bases remained unmatched. The CDR3 runs to 17 residues. The V gene's germline CDR1 is SGHAT and CDR2 FQDESV (reference sequence).

J is TRBJ1-3 and V is TRBV6-6, with TRBD1 identical over 7 bases. This CDR3 is built from 14 residues. From germline, CDR1 is MNHNY and CDR2 SVGAGI (reference sequence). Trimming removed 6 bases from V and 0 bases from J; junction bases left unmatched: 2. CDR3 sequence reads: CASRDRYSGNTIYF. In nucleotides, the CDR3 is TGTGCCAGCAGGGACAGGTACTCTGGAAACACCATATATTTT.

This clone came up once. The V call is TRBV27, the J call TRBJ1-2; tentatively, D is TRBD1 (6 bases). With 5 bases removed from V and 4 bases from J, the gap between germline ends came to 14 bases. Germline CDR1 is MNHEY and CDR2 is SMNVEV (reference sequence). There are 14 residues in the CDR3. The CDR3 sequence: CASSAQQGVYGYTF. In nucleotides, the CDR3 is TGTGCCAGCAGTGCCCAACAGGGCGTCTATGGCTACACCTTC.

V and J are TRBV7-6 and TRBJ1-1; D is uncertain. The germline gives CDR1 SGHVS, CDR2 FNYEAQ. There are 13 residues in the CDR3. Trimming cost V 4 bases and J 1 base, with 7 bases left between them. For the CDR3, the DNA is TGTGCCAGCAGCTCCGACACGAACACTGAAGCTTTCTTT. It specifies CASSSDTNTEAFF.

The chain uses TRBV5-4 and TRBJ2-2; D ambiguous. Germline V gives CDR1 SGHNT, CDR2 YYREEE (reference sequence). Trimming removed 9 bases from V and 0 bases from J, with 18 bases in between. The CDR3 contains 16 residues. CDR3 protein: CATRPEIMTNTGELFF. In DNA form, the CDR3 reads TGTGCCACCCGGCCCGAGATTATGACGAACACCGGGGAGCTGTTTTTT.

J is TRBJ2-3 and V is TRBV2; 7 bases line up with TRBD2. The CDR3 has 12 residues. The J segment lost 10 bases and the V segment lost 6 bases, leaving 7 bases of the junction unmatched. CDR1 is SNHLY and CDR2 is FYNNEI in the germline V gene. CDR3 sequence reads: CASRIERESQYF. CDR3 nucleotide sequence: TGTGCCAGCAGGATCGAGCGGGAATCGCAGTATTTT. The full variable domain, its missing parts supplied by reference TRBV2 and TRBJ2-3, is EPEVTQTPSHQVTQMGQEVILRCVPISNHLYFYWYRQILGQKVEFLVSFYNNEISEKSEIFDDQFSVERPDGSNFTLKIRSTKLEDSAMYFCASRIERESQYFGPGTRLTVL.

The chain couples TRBV6-6 to TRBJ2-7, with 9 positions matching TRBD1. This CDR3 comprises 16 residues. Germline V gene sequence: CDR1 MNHNY, CDR2 SVGAGI (reference sequence). The V segment lost 4 bases and the J segment 0 bases; nucleotides outside the gene matches: 7. CDR3 in amino acids: CASSSHRGRSSYEQYF. Here the CDR3 DNA reads TGTGCCAGCAGTTCGCACAGGGGGCGAAGCTCCTACGAGCAGTACTTC.

This chain joins TRBV5-4 and TRBJ2-7, with 7 bases matching TRBD2. The CDR3 extends over 16 amino acids. From germline, CDR1 is SGHNT and CDR2 YYREEE (reference sequence). V was pared by 4 bases and J by 4 bases, with 14 bases of the junction left unmatched. The CDR3 loop is CASSPEAGVILYEQYF. CDR3 DNA: TGTGCCAGCAGCCCTGAGGCGGGGGTCATCTTGTACGAGCAGTACTTC.

The V call is TRBV9, the J call TRBJ2-2; possibly TRBD1 or TRBD2 for D (6 bases each). The ends were cut back, 5 bases at V and 0 bases at J, with 14 bases in the middle. This CDR3 contains 16 residues. CDR1 SGDLS and CDR2 YYNGEE come from the germline V gene. CDR3 loop: CASRRGGLSNTGELFF. The CDR3 DNA reads TGTGCCAGCAGACGAGGGGGGTTGTCGAACACCGGGGAGCTGTTTTTT.

This clone was recorded once. V gene TRBV7-9 combines with J gene TRBJ2-1; 9 nucleotides align to TRBD1. This CDR3 region has 13 residues. With V trimmed by 5 bases and J by 8 bases, 4 bases remained unmatched. Germline V gene sequence: CDR1 SEHNR, CDR2 FQNEAQ (reference sequence). CDR3 amino acids: CASSPGTGYEQFF. CDR3 sequence (DNA): TGTGCCAGCAGCCCCGGGACAGGGTATGAGCAGTTCTTC.